This TCR beta chain was identified in a study of human T cells and chemical hapten exposure. The study's findings and limits: TCRs above 1 in 1000 frequency stayed constant with DPC sensitization.

The CDR3 runs 16 residues. V lost 0 bases to trimming and J lost 6 bases; unmatched junction nucleotides: 7. Germline loops: CDR1 SGDLS, CDR2 YYNGEE. Via MiXCR, TCRdb re-called the RACE reads, giving one row per CDR3 protein. The profile shows about 140,000 distinct CDR3 sequences, roughly 10% of them singletons. Time point of the sample: patch test 2, 6 weeks after DPC sensitization. Described treatment: therapeutic diphenylcyclopropenone sensitization with weekly scalp DPC. Unfractionated whole blood yielded total RNA. Points on this clonotype: The target antigen is unknown.

The specimen was whole blood, collected in connection with sensitization to the hapten diphenylcyclopropenone (DPC). The chain uses TRBV9 and TRBJ2-1, with 9 bases identical to TRBD2. The receptor comes from a woman in her forties or fifties with alopecia areata. Some clones in this sample may be carry-over from other donors' samples. CDR3 amino acids: CASSVEPLAGSNEQFF. The CDR3 DNA reads as TGTGCCAGCAGCGTAGAGCCGCTAGCGGGATCCAATGAGCAGTTCTTC.